These 12 T cell receptor beta chains share one sample of origin, sequenced in a study of blood T cell repertoires in COVID-19. Sequenced by immunoSEQ multiplex PCR; TCRdb stores in-frame clones only, minus some. This sample has approximately 60,000 clones, with 70% to 80% found just once. Input material: peripheral blood. Receptors originate from a woman older than 75 with acute or convalescent COVID-19.

The V gene is TRBV20-1, the J gene TRBJ1-1; no reliable D call. The CDR3 spans 15 residues. The germline V gene encodes CDR1 DFQATT and CDR2 SNEGSKA (reference sequence). Trimming cost V 3 bases and J 9 bases, with 23 bases left between them. As DNA, the CDR3 is TGCAGTGCTAGTGCGTTCGCCCGGGGTCGTGTTAAAGCTTTCTTT. Amino acids: CSASAFARGRVKAFF.

The chain carries TRBV27 and TRBJ1-6; 8 bases are a match to TRBD1. This CDR3 is 13 amino acids long. Trimming cost V 9 bases and J 8 bases; bases outside gene matches: 6. CDR1 MNHEY and CDR2 SMNVEV come from the germline V gene (reference sequence). In nucleotides, the CDR3 is TGTGCCAGTTCCGGGACAGGCGATTCACCCCTCCACTTT. Amino acids: CASSGTGDSPLHF.

The V call is TRBV7-9, the J call TRBJ2-3; 10 nucleotides match TRBD1. The length of the CDR3 is 15 residues. V gave up 5 bases and J gave up 2 bases; unmatched junction bases: 4. Germline-derived CDR1 and CDR2 are SEHNR and FQNEAQ (reference sequence). The CDR3 coding sequence is TGTGCCAGCAGCCGACAGGGGGCAGCCACAGATACGCAGTATTTT. Its translation is CASSRQGAATDTQYF.

The V call is TRBV28, the J call TRBJ1-6, with D unresolved. In germline, CDR1 is MDHEN, CDR2 SYDVKM. The CDR3 has 13 amino acids. Deletions cut 6 bases from V and 10 bases from J, with 13 bases between. Here the CDR3 DNA reads TGTGCCAGCAGAAAAAGGGAGGTCTCACCCCTCCACTTT. Translated: CASRKREVSPLHF.

Written as DNA, the CDR3 is TGTGCCAGCAGTTTACAAAGGGGGGGTGCAGATACGCAGTATTTT. This sequence encodes CASSLQRGGADTQYF. The chain has TRBV28 and TRBJ2-3, with D possibly being TRBD2 (7 bases). V dropped 2 bases and J dropped 4 bases, with 13 bases sitting between them. This CDR3 comprises 15 residues. CDR1 MDHEN and CDR2 SYDVKM come from the germline V gene.

The rearrangement links TRBV6-6 to TRBJ2-7, with D uncertain. Germline V lookup: CDR1 MNHNY, CDR2 SVGAGI (reference sequence). The CDR3 runs 11 residues. V was clipped by 4 bases and J by 3 bases, with 4 bases between them. The CDR3 here is CASSSHYEQYF. CDR3 coding DNA: TGTGCCAGCAGTTCCCACTACGAGCAGTACTTC.

V is TRBV5-4 and J is TRBJ2-6; D possibly corresponds to TRBD1 (5 bases). V lost 0 bases and J 3 bases, leaving 7 bases between the germline ends. CDR1 SGHNT and CDR2 YYREEE come from the germline V gene (reference sequence). CDR3 length: 15 residues. The CDR3 region has the DNA TGTGCCAGCAGCTTGGCAGGGTTTGGGGCCAACGTCCTGACTTTC. Residues: CASSLAGFGANVLTF.

The CDR3 bases are TGTGCCAGCAGTGCCCGACAGAGCACCCTATATGAGCAGTTCTTC. Amino acids: CASSARQSTLYEQFF. The chain couples TRBV2 to TRBJ2-1; D might be TRBD1 (5 bases). The CDR3 runs to 15 residues. V gave up 4 bases and J gave up 8 bases, with 18 bases separating them. The germline V gene encodes CDR1 SNHLY and CDR2 FYNNEI.

The chain has TRBV5-1 and TRBJ1-1, with 9 bases aligning to TRBD1. The CDR3 covers 13 residues. Germline lookup yields CDR1 SGHRS and CDR2 YFSETQ. The V segment lost 5 bases and the J segment 1 base; nucleotides outside the gene matches: 0. DNA of the CDR3: TGCGCCAGCAGGGGACAGGGGAACACTGAAGCTTTCTTT. Translating gives CASRGQGNTEAFF.

The chain recombines TRBV5-4 with TRBJ2-1; possibly TRBD2 for D (6 bases). Trimming removed 0 bases at V and 3 bases at J, with 10 bases between. The CDR3 extends over 15 amino acids. In germline, CDR1 is SGHNT, CDR2 YYREEE (reference sequence). CDR3 in amino acids: CASSLGDSLYNEQFF. DNA for the CDR3: TGTGCCAGCAGCTTGGGGGACTCTCTCTACAATGAGCAGTTCTTC.

For the CDR3, the DNA is TGTGCCAGCAGCGCTACCGGGACAGGGGTATACAATGAGCAGTTCTTC. It yields the protein CASSATGTGVYNEQFF. The chain is built from TRBV14 and TRBJ2-1; 10 bases match TRBD1. CDR3 length equals 16 residues. V dropped 5 bases and J dropped 4; count of bases not matched to a gene: 8. Germline CDR1 SGHDN, CDR2 FVKESK.

The rearrangement links TRBV28 to TRBJ2-7; tentative D call: TRBD2 (7 bases). Trimming removed 9 bases at V and 5 bases at J, with 23 bases between. This CDR3 has 15 amino acids. The V gene's germline CDR1 is MDHEN and CDR2 SYDVKM. The CDR3 DNA sequence: TGTGCCAGTCGGGGAGGGGGGCGAGTTACCCACGAGCAGTACTTC. Translating gives CASRGGGRVTHEQYF. Full variable domain (missing parts from reference TRBV28 and TRBJ2-7): DVKVTQSSRYLVKRTGEKVFLECVQDMDHENMFWYRQDPGLGLRLIYFSYDVKMKEKGDIPEGYSVSREKKERFSLILESASTNQTSMYLCASRGGGRVTHEQYFGPGTRLTVT.